The sample holds many counts of the clone carrying this TCR beta chain. It was with unique molecular identifiers that the TCRbeta library was prepared. TCRdb itself ran the PCR reads through MiXCR, one entry per CDR3 protein. Of roughly 610,000 distinct CDR3 sequences listed, about 11% are singletons. The entry originates in a study of T-cell reconstitution after alpha-beta-depleted transplantation in children. CDR3 size: 13 residues. Trimming stripped 8 bases from V and 6 bases from J, with 15 bases between. The sequence derives from a human donor who donated a stem cell graft to a child with acute myeloid leukemia. J is TRBJ2-3 and V is TRBV12-3 or TRBV12-4; D is perhaps TRBD1 or TRBD2 (5 bases each). This specimen consisted of PBMCs from the stem cell graft donor, obtained from the stem cell graft. CDR3 sequence reads: CASLVGAGDTQYF. The CDR3 coding sequence is TGTGCCAGCCTAGTCGGGGCAGGGGATACGCAGTATTTT.